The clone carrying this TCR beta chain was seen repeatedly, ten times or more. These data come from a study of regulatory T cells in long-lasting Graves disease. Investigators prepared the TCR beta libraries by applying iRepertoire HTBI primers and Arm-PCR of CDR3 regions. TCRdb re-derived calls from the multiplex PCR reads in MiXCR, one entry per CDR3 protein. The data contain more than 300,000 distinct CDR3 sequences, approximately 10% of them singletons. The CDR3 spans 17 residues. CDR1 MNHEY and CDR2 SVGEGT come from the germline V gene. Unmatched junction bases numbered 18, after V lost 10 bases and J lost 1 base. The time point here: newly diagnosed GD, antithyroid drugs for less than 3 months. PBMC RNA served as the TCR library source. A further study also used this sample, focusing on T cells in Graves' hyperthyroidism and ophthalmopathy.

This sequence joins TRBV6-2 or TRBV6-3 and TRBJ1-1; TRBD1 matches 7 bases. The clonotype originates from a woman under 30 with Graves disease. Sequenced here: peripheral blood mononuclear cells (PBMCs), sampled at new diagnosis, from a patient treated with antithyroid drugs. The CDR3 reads CATVQGQPYGGNTEAFF. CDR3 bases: TGTGCCACCGTACAGGGACAGCCCTACGGTGGGAACACTGAAGCTTTCTTT.